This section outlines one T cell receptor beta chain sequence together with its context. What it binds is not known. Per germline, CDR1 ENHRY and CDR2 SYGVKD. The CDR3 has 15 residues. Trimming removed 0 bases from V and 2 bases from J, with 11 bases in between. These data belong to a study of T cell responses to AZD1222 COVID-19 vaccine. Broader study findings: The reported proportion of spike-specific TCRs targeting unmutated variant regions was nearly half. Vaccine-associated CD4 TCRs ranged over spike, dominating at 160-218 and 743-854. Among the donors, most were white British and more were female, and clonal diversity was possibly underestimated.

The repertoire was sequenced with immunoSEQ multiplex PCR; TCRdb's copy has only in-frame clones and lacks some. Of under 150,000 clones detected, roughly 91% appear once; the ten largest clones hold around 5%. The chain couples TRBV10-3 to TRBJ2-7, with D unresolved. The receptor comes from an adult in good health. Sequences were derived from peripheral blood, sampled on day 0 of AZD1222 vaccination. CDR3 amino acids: CAISESLTKAYEQYF. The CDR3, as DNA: TGTGCCATCAGTGAGTCCTTGACAAAGGCCTACGAGCAGTACTTC.